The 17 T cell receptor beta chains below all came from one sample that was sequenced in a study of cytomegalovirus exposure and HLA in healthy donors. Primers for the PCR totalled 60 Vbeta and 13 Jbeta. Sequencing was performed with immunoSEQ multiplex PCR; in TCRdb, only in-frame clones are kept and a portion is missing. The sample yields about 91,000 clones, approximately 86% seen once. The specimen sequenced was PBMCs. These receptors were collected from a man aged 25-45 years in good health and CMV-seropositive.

CDR3 protein: CASSLVGRPEETQYF. The DNA of the CDR3 is TGTGCCAGCAGCTTGGTGGGCAGGCCAGAAGAGACCCAGTACTTC. The V gene is TRBV5-6, the J gene TRBJ2-5; D is undetermined. Germline lookup yields CDR1 SGHDT and CDR2 YYEEEE. CDR3 length: 15 residues. The V end was cut by 0 bases, the J end by 3 bases, with 12 bases between.

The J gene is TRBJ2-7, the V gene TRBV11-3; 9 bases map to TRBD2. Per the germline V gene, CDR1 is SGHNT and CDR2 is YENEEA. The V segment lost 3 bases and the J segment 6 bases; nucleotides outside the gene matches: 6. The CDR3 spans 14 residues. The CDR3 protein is CASSLGSSGGEQYF. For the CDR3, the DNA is TGTGCCAGCAGCTTGGGGAGTAGCGGGGGCGAGCAGTACTTC. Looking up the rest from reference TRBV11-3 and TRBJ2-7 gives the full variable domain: EAGVVQSPRYKIIEKKQPVAFWCNPISGHNTLYWYLQNLGQGPELLIRYENEEAVDDSQLPKDRFSAERLKGVDSTLKIQPAELGDSAVYLCASSLGSSGGEQYFGPGTRLTVT.

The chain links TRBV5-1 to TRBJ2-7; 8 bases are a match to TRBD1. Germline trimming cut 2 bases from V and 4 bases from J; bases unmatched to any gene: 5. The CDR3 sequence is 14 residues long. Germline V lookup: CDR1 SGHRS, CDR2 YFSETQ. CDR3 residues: CASSFGQGRYEQYF. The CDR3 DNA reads TGCGCCAGCAGCTTCGGACAGGGTCGGTACGAGCAGTACTTC.

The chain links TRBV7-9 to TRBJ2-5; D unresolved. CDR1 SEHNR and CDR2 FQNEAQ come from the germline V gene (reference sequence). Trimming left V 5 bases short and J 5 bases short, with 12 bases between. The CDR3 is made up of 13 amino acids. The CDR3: CASSTMSWETQYF. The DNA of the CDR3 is TGTGCCAGCAGCACCATGAGTTGGGAGACCCAGTACTTC.

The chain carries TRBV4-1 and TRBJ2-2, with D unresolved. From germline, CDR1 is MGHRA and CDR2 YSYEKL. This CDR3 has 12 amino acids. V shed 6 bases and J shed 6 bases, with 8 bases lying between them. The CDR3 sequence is CASRLRSGELFF. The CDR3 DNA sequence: TGCGCCAGCAGACTCAGGTCCGGGGAGCTGTTTTTT.

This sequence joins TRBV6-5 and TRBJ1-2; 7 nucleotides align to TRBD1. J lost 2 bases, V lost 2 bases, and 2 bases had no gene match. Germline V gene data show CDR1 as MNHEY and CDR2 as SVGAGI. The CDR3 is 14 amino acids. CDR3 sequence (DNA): TGTGCCAGCAGTTACAGGGGGCTGAACTATGGCTACACCTTC. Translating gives CASSYRGLNYGYTF.

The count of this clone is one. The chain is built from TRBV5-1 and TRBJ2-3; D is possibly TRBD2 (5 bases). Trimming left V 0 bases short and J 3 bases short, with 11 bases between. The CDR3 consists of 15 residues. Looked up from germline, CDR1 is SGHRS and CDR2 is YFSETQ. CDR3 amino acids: CASSLAGFGTDTQYF. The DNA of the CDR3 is TGCGCCAGCAGCTTGGCGGGGTTTGGTACAGATACGCAGTATTTT.

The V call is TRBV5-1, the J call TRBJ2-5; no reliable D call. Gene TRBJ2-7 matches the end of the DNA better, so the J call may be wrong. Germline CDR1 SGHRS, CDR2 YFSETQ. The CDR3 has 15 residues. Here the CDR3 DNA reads TGCGCCAGCAGATTCCAGGCAGTGAGCTCCTACGAGCAGTACTTC. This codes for CASRFQAVSSYEQYF.

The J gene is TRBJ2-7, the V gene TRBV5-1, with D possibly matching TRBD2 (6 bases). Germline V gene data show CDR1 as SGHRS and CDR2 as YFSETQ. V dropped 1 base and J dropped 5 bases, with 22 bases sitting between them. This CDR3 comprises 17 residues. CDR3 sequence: CASSLMSPGQGGNEQYF. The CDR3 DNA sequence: TGCGCCAGCAGCTTGATGTCCCCCGGGCAGGGAGGCAACGAGCAGTACTTC.

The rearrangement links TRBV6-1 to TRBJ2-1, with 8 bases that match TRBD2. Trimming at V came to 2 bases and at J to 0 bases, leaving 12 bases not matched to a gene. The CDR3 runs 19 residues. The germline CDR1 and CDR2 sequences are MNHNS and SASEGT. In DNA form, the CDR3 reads TGTGCCAGCAGTGAATTCGGGAGGGCCCAAGCGAGCTCCTACAATGAGCAGTTCTTC. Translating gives CASSEFGRAQASSYNEQFF.

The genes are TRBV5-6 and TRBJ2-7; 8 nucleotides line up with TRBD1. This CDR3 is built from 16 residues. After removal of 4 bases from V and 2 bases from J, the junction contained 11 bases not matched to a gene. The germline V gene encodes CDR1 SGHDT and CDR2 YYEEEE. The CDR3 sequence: CASSPYGQGLPYEQYF. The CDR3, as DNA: TGTGCCAGCAGCCCTTATGGACAGGGTCTGCCCTACGAGCAGTACTTC.

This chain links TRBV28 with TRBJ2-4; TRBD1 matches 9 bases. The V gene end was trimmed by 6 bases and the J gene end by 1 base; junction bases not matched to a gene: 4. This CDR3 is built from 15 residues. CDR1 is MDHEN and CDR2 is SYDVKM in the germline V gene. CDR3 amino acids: CASREQGAAKNIQYF. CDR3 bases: TGTGCCAGCAGAGAACAGGGGGCGGCCAAAAACATTCAGTACTTC. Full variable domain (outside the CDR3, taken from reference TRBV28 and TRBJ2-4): DVKVTQSSRYLVKRTGEKVFLECVQDMDHENMFWYRQDPGLGLRLIYFSYDVKMKEKGDIPEGYSVSREKKERFSLILESASTNQTSMYLCASREQGAAKNIQYFGAGTRLSVL.

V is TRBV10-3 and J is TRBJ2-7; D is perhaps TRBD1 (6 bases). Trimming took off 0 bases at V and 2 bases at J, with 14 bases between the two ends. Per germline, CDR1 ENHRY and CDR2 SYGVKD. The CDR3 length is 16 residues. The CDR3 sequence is CAISESTGRGTYEQYF. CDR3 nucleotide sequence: TGTGCCATCAGTGAGTCGACAGGTCGGGGCACCTACGAGCAGTACTTC.

The DNA of the CDR3 is TGTGCTAGTGGTTTCCCCTGGGGGCGGAACTATGGCTACACCTTC. It translates to CASGFPWGRNYGYTF. The chain carries TRBV12-5 and TRBJ1-2, with D maybe TRBD1 (6 bases). CDR1 is LGHNT and CDR2 is FRNRAP in the germline V gene. The CDR3 has 15 amino acids. V was clipped by 3 bases and J by 2 bases, with 13 bases between them.

The CDR3 coding sequence is TGTGCCAGCGGCACTAGCGTTTGGGATGAGCAGTTCTTC. As protein: CASGTSVWDEQFF. V gene TRBV27 combines with J gene TRBJ2-1; 7 bases align to TRBD2. CDR1 MNHEY and CDR2 SMNVEV come from the germline V gene (reference sequence). V dropped 8 bases and J dropped 8; count of bases not matched to a gene: 9. CDR3 length: 13 amino acids.

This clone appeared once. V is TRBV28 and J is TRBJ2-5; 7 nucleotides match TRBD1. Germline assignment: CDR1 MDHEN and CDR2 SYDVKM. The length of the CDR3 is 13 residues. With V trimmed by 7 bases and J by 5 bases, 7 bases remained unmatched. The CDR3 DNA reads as TGTGCCAGCACCCCACAGGGGCTGGAGACCCAGTACTTC. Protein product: CASTPQGLETQYF.

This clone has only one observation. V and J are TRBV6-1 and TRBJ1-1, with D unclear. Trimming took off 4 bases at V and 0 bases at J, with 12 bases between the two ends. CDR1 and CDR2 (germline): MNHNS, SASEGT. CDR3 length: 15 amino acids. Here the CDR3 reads CASSVMTRLNTEAFF. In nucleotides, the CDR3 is TGTGCCAGCAGTGTCATGACAAGGTTGAACACTGAAGCTTTCTTT.